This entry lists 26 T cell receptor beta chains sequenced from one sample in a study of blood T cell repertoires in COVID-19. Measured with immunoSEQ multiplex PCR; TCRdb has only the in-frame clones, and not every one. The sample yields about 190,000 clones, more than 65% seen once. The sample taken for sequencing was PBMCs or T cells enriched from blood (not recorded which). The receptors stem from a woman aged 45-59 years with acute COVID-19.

The CDR3 DNA reads TGTGCCACCAGTGAATCCCAGGGTTCAGGGGACGGGGAGCTGTTTTTT. Translation: CATSESQGSGDGELFF. The chain uses TRBV24-1 and TRBJ2-2; D is possibly TRBD1 (6 bases). Germline V gene data show CDR1 as KGHDR and CDR2 as SFDVKD. The CDR3 has 16 amino acids. V was clipped by 4 bases and J by 7 bases, with 18 bases between them.

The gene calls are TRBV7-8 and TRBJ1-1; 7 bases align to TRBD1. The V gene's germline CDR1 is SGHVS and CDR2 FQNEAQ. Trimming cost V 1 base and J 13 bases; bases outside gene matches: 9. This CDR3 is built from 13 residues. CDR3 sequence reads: CASSLERGGKDFF. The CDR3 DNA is TGTGCCAGCAGCTTAGAGCGAGGGGGCAAGGATTTCTTT.

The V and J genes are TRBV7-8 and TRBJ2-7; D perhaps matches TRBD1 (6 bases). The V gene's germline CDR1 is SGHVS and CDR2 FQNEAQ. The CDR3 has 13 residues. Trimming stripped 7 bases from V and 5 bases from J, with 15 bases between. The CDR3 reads CASTRQGLDEQYV. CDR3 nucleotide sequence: TGTGCCAGCACTAGGCAGGGGCTGGACGAGCAGTACGTC.

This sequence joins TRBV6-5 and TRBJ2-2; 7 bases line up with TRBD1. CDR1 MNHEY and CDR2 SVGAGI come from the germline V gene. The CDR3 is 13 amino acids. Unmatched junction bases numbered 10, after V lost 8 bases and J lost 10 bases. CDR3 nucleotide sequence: TGTGCCAGCGATGAGGGGGCCCTGGCGGAGCTGTTTTTT. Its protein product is CASDEGALAELFF.

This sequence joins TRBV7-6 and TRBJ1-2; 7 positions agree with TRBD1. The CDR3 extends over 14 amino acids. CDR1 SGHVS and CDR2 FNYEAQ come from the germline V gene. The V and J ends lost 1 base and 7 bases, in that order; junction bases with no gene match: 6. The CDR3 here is CASSLDGGQSGYTF. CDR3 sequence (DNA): TGTGCCAGCAGCTTAGACGGGGGACAGAGTGGCTACACCTTC.

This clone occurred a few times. CDR3 bases: TGTGCCAGTAGTTTAGGAACTTCTGCCTACAATGAGCAGTTCTTC. This gives the protein CASSLGTSAYNEQFF. The chain uses TRBV19 and TRBJ2-1; D not resolved. Germline values: CDR1 LNHDA, CDR2 SQIVND (reference sequence). V lost 5 bases to trimming and J lost 2 bases, with 13 bases between them. There are 15 residues in the CDR3.

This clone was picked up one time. The CDR3 DNA reads as TGCGCCAGCAGCTTGGTTTCGGGGTCGACTGAAAAACTGTTTTTT. As protein: CASSLVSGSTEKLFF. The chain combines TRBV5-1 with TRBJ1-4, with D unresolved. Germline CDR1 reads SGHRS; CDR2 reads YFSETQ. The CDR3 has 15 amino acids. V was trimmed by 0 bases and J by 7 bases, leaving 13 bases between them.

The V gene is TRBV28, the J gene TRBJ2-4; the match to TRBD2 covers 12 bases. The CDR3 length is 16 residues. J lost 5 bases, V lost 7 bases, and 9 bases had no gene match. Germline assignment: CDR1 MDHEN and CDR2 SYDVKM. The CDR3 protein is CASKTSGGEGQNIQYF. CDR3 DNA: TGTGCCAGCAAGACTAGCGGGGGTGAAGGGCAAAACATTCAGTACTTC.

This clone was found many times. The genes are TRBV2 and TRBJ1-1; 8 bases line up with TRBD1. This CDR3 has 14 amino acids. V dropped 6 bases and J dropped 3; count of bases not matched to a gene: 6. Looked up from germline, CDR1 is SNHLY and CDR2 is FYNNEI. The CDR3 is CASREQGVHTEAFF. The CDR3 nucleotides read TGTGCCAGCAGAGAACAGGGGGTGCACACTGAAGCTTTCTTT.

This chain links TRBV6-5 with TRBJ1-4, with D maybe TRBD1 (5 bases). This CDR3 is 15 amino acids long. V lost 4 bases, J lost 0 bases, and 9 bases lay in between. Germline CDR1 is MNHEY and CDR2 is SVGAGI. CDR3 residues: CASSLTASTNEKLFF. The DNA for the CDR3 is TGTGCCAGCAGTTTGACAGCTTCAACTAATGAAAAACTGTTTTTT.

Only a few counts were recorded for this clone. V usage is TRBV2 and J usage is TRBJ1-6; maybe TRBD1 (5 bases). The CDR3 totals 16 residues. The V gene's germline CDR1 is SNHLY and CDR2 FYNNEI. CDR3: CAWTPSGGNYNSPLHF. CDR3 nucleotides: TGTGCGTGGACACCCTCGGGGGGGAACTATAATTCACCCCTCCACTTT.

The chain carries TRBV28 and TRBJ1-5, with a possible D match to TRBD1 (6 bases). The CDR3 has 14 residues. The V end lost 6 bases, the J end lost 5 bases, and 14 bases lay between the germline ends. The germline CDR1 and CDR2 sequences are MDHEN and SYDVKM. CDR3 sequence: CASRSGGAHQPQHF. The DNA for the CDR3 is TGTGCCAGCAGGTCGGGGGGGGCTCATCAGCCCCAGCATTTT. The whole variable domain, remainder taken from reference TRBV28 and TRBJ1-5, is DVKVTQSSRYLVKRTGEKVFLECVQDMDHENMFWYRQDPGLGLRLIYFSYDVKMKEKGDIPEGYSVSREKKERFSLILESASTNQTSMYLCASRSGGAHQPQHFGDGTRLSIL.

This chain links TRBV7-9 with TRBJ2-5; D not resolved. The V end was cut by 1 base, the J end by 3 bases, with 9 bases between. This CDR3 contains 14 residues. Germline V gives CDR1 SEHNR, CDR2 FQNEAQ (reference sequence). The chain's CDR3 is CASSLVGVEETQYF. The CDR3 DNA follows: TGTGCCAGCAGCTTAGTAGGAGTGGAAGAGACCCAGTACTTC.

In nucleotides, the CDR3 is TGTGCCAGCAGAACTAGCGGGGGGACAACCAATGAGCAGTTCTTC. Translating gives CASRTSGGTTNEQFF. The V gene is TRBV6-6, the J gene TRBJ2-1, with TRBD2 identical over 12 bases. V was pared by 6 bases and J by 6 bases, with 6 bases of the junction left unmatched. This CDR3 spans 15 amino acids. In germline, CDR1 is MNHNY, CDR2 SVGAGI (reference sequence).

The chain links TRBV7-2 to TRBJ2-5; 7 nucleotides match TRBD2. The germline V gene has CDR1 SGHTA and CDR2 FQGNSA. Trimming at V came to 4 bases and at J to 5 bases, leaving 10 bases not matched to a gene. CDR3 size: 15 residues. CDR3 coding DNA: TGTGCCAGCAGCTGGGGGGGGACGACGGGCGAGACCCAGTACTTC. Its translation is CASSWGGTTGETQYF.

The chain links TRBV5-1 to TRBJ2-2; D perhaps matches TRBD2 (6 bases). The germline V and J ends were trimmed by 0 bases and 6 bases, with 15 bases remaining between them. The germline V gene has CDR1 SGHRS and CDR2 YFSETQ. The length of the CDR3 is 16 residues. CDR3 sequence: CASSLGWDSVPGELFF. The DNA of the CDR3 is TGCGCCAGCAGCTTGGGGTGGGACTCGGTTCCCGGGGAGCTGTTTTTT.

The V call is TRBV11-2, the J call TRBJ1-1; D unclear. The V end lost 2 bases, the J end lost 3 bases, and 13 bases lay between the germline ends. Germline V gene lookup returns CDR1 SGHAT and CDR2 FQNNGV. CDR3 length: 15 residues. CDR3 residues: CASSLIPGGYTEAFF. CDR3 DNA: TGTGCCAGCAGCTTAATCCCGGGCGGGTACACTGAAGCTTTCTTT.

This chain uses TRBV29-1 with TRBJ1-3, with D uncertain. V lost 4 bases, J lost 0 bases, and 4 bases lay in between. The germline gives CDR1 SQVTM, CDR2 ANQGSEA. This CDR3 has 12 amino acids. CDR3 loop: CSVGVSGNTIYF. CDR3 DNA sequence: TGCAGCGTTGGAGTCTCTGGAAACACCATATATTTT. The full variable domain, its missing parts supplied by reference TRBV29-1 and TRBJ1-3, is SAVISQKPSRDICQRGTSLTIQCQVDSQVTMMFWYRQQPGQSLTLIATANQGSEATYESGFVIDKFPISRPNLTFSTLTVSNMSPEDSSIYLCSVGVSGNTIYFGEGSWLTVV.

Here the CDR3 DNA reads TGCGCCAGCAGCGGGAAGCGGGGGGACCAAGAGACCCAGTACTTC. Its translation: CASSGKRGDQETQYF. This sequence joins TRBV5-1 and TRBJ2-5, with 9 bases fitting TRBD2. CDR1 is SGHRS and CDR2 is YFSETQ in the germline V gene. This CDR3 is 15 amino acids long. Trimming took 4 bases from V and 0 from J; bases not matched to a gene: 4.

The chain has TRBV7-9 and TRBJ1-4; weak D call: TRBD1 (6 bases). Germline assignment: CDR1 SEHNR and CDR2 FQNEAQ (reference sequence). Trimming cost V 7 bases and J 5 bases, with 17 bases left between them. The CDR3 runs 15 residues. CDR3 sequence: CASTGRGQPNEKLFF. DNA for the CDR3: TGTGCCAGCACCGGGCGGGGGCAACCGAATGAAAAACTGTTTTTT.

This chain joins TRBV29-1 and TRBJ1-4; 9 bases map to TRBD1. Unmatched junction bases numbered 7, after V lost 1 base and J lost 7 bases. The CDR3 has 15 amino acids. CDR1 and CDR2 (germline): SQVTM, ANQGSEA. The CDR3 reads CSVEVTGTGPEKLFF. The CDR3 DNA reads TGCAGCGTTGAAGTAACCGGGACAGGGCCTGAAAAACTGTTTTTT.

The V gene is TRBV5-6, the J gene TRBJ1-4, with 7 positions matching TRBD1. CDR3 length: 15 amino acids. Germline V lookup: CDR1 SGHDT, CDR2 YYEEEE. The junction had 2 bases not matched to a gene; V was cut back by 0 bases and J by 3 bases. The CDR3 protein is CASSLETGPNEKLFF. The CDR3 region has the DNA TGTGCCAGCAGCTTGGAGACAGGGCCTAATGAAAAACTGTTTTTT.

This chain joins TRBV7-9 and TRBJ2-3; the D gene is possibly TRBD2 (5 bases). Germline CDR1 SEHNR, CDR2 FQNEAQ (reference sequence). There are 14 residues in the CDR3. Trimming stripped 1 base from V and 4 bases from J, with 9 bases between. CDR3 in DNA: TGTGCCAGCAGCTTAGGCGGCGGGCCAGATACGCAGTATTTT. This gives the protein CASSLGGGPDTQYF.

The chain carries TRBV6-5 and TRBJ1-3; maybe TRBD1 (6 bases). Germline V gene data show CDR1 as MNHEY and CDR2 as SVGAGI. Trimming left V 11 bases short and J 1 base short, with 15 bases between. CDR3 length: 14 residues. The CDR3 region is CAVVRGESGNTIYF. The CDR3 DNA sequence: TGTGCCGTCGTCAGGGGTGAATCTGGAAACACCATATATTTT.

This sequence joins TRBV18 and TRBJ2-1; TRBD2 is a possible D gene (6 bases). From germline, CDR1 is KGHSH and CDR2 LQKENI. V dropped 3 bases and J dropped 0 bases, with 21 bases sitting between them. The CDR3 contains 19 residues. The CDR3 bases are TGTGCCAGCTCACCGCTGCCCGGCGGGACTTCCAGCTCCTACAATGAGCAGTTCTTC. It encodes CASSPLPGGTSSSYNEQFF.

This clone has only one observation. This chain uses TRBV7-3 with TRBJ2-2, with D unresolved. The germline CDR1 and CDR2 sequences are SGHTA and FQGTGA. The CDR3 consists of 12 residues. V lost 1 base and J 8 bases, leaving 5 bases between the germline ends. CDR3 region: CASSLNRGELFF. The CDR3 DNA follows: TGTGCCAGCAGCTTAAATCGGGGGGAGCTGTTTTTT.